Shown below are 15 T cell receptor beta chains from a single sample sequenced in a study of early T cells in non-severe SARS-CoV-2 infection (dated by TCRdb to the early 2020s). Library method: 5' RACE. For sequencing, a NextSeq 500 was employed. The raw public reads went through TCRdb reprocessing: fastp at Q25, MiXCR clone calling, in-frame beta chains kept. Identical CDR3 proteins give one entry, which carries the most common genes and DNA. This sample has roughly 75,000 distinct CDR3 sequences in its table, and roughly 12% of those were observed once. Roughly 3.6% of the sample belongs to the ten largest clones. The sequenced material came from whole blood. The receptor set was obtained from an adult who was a healthcare worker with PCR-confirmed SARS-CoV-2 infection or an uninfected control (not recorded which).

This clonotype has a handful of counts. The chain has TRBV9 and TRBJ2-7; 15 bases agree with TRBD2. Trimming took 0 bases from V and 7 from J; bases not matched to a gene: 5. CDR1 and CDR2 from the germline V gene are SGDLS and YYNGEE. The CDR3 runs 16 residues. For the CDR3, the DNA is TGTGCCAGCAGCGTAGGAGGACTAGCGGGAGGGAGGGAGCAGTACTTC. Its translation is CASSVGGLAGGREQYF. Looking up the rest from reference TRBV9 and TRBJ2-7 gives the full variable domain: DSGVTQTPKHLITATGQRVTLRCSPRSGDLSVYWYQQSLDQGLQFLIQYYNGEERAKGNILERFSAQQFPDLHSELNLSSLELGDSALYFCASSVGGLAGGREQYFGPGTRLTVT.

This clonotype was picked up a small number of times. The V call is TRBV7-9, the J call TRBJ2-7; 9 bases line up with TRBD2. This CDR3 has 16 residues. Trimming cost V 2 bases and J 2 bases; bases outside gene matches: 7. The germline CDR1 and CDR2 sequences are SEHNR and FQNEAQ (reference sequence). As DNA, the CDR3 is TGTGCCAGCAGCTTACGGGATTCTAGCGGGACCTACGAGCAGTACTTC. Protein product: CASSLRDSSGTYEQYF. Full variable domain (outside the CDR3, taken from reference TRBV7-9 and TRBJ2-7): DTGVSQNPRHKITKRGQNVTFRCDPISEHNRLYWYRQTLGQGPEFLTYFQNEAQLEKSRLLSDRFSAERPKGSFSTLEIQRTEQGDSAMYLCASSLRDSSGTYEQYFGPGTRLTVT.

This clonotype has ten or more counts. This chain uses TRBV7-8 with TRBJ2-5, with D possibly matching TRBD2 (6 bases). This CDR3 is 13 amino acids long. The germline gives CDR1 SGHVS, CDR2 FQNEAQ. V lost 6 bases, J lost 2 bases, and 10 bases lay in between. The CDR3 sequence: CASREGLQETQYF. The CDR3 nucleotides read TGTGCCAGCAGGGAGGGGTTACAAGAGACCCAGTACTTC.

The V and J genes are TRBV28 and TRBJ2-4, with 8 nucleotides matching TRBD2. This CDR3 contains 15 residues. With 5 bases clipped from V and 8 bases from J, the junction kept 11 bases outside the gene matches. Germline V gene data show CDR1 as MDHEN and CDR2 as SYDVKM. The CDR3 DNA reads as TGTGCCAGCAGTATCTCGGACGGGAGGGCCGACATTCAGTACTTC. It yields the protein CASSISDGRADIQYF.

The chain couples TRBV20-1 to TRBJ1-1; D remains ambiguous. The CDR3 covers 17 residues. The germline V and J ends were trimmed by 3 bases and 0 bases, with 20 bases remaining between them. Germline CDR1 reads DFQATT; CDR2 reads SNEGSKA (reference sequence). The CDR3: CSASSLGRGFMNTEAFF. As DNA, the CDR3 is TGCAGTGCTAGTTCCCTAGGGCGGGGATTCATGAACACTGAAGCTTTCTTT.

The J gene is TRBJ2-5, the V gene TRBV5-1, with TRBD2 as a possible D gene (6 bases). Trimming shortened V by 0 bases and J by 1 base, and 10 bases separated the two germline ends. The CDR3 sequence is 15 residues long. Looked up from germline, CDR1 is SGHRS and CDR2 is YFSETQ. CDR3 in DNA: TGCGCCAGCAGCTTGGGCCGCGGGATCCAAGAGACCCAGTACTTC. Amino acids: CASSLGRGIQETQYF.

This clonotype occurred a few times. The chain employs TRBV15 and TRBJ1-3; 12 nucleotides match TRBD1. Per the germline V gene, CDR1 is LNHNV and CDR2 is YYDKDF (reference sequence). The CDR3 extends over 14 amino acids. The J segment lost 4 bases and the V segment lost 9 bases, leaving 4 bases of the junction unmatched. CDR3 DNA: TGTGCCACGGGACAGGGGGCAGACGGAAACACCATATATTTT. Protein: CATGQGADGNTIYF.

The chain links TRBV29-1 to TRBJ2-3, with unresolved D. The CDR3 consists of 15 residues. Germline V gene sequence: CDR1 SQVTM, CDR2 ANQGSEA. V was trimmed by 4 bases and J by 4 bases, leaving 18 bases between them. Here the CDR3 reads CSVAETLRSSDTQYF. CDR3 nucleotide sequence: TGCAGCGTTGCCGAGACACTAAGAAGCTCAGATACGCAGTATTTT.

This clonotype turned up a few times. The V gene is TRBV9, the J gene TRBJ2-3, with D unresolved. Germline lookup yields CDR1 SGDLS and CDR2 YYNGEE. Trimming stripped 3 bases from V and 2 bases from J, with 13 bases between. The CDR3 spans 15 residues. For the CDR3, the DNA is TGTGCCAGCAGCGCCAATTTGGGGTTCACAGATACGCAGTATTTT. It codes for CASSANLGFTDTQYF.

This clonotype was seen at least ten times. The chain is built from TRBV27 and TRBJ2-1, with TRBD1 matching over 9 bases. Germline CDR1 is MNHEY and CDR2 is SMNVEV (reference sequence). The CDR3 length is 16 residues. V lost 4 bases to trimming and J lost 4 bases; unmatched junction nucleotides: 8. The CDR3 coding sequence is TGTGCCAGCAGTTCCTGGACAGGGGAGGGTTACAATGAGCAGTTCTTC. This gives the protein CASSSWTGEGYNEQFF.

This clonotype has ten or more counts. The rearrangement links TRBV7-8 to TRBJ1-1; D is ambiguous. The germline V and J ends were trimmed by 1 base and 3 bases, with 9 bases remaining between them. Per the germline V gene, CDR1 is SGHVS and CDR2 is FQNEAQ. CDR3 size: 14 residues. Here the CDR3 DNA reads TGTGCCAGCAGCTTAGTCGGGGTGCACACTGAAGCTTTCTTT. This sequence encodes CASSLVGVHTEAFF.

This clonotype was observed many times. The chain carries TRBV19 and TRBJ1-6; D gene uncertain. From germline, CDR1 is LNHDA and CDR2 SQIVND (reference sequence). CDR3 length: 15 amino acids. Deletions cut 6 bases from V and 6 bases from J, with 15 bases between. CDR3 coding DNA: TGTGCCAGTAGCCTTTCGAGGCGGATTAATTCACCCCTCCACTTT. It encodes CASSLSRRINSPLHF.

This rearrangement joins TRBV28 to TRBJ1-2; weak D call: TRBD1 (5 bases). Trimming stripped 1 base from V and 3 bases from J, with 9 bases between. The CDR3 totals 14 residues. Germline CDR1 and CDR2: MDHEN and SYDVKM. The chain's CDR3 is CASSLSSRDYGYTF. CDR3 sequence (DNA): TGTGCCAGCAGTTTATCTTCCAGGGACTATGGCTACACCTTC.

The chain combines TRBV28 with TRBJ2-7; 7 nucleotides line up with TRBD2. The CDR3 sequence is 15 residues long. V lost 6 bases to trimming and J lost 5 bases; unmatched junction nucleotides: 13. Germline values: CDR1 MDHEN, CDR2 SYDVKM. CDR3 region: CASSPTRFTSDEQYF. The DNA for the CDR3 is TGTGCCAGCAGCCCTACGAGATTTACTAGCGACGAGCAGTACTTC. The full variable domain, completed using reference TRBV28 and TRBJ2-7, is DVKVTQSSRYLVKRTGEKVFLECVQDMDHENMFWYRQDPGLGLRLIYFSYDVKMKEKGDIPEGYSVSREKKERFSLILESASTNQTSMYLCASSPTRFTSDEQYFGPGTRLTVT.

This clonotype appeared a few times. The chain links TRBV6-5 to TRBJ2-6; D gene ambiguous. CDR1 and CDR2 (germline): MNHEY, SVGAGI. Trimming left V 0 bases short and J 0 bases short, with 6 bases between. This CDR3 is built from 16 residues. DNA of the CDR3: TGTGCCAGCAGTTACTCACAAGTCTCTGGGGCCAACGTCCTGACTTTC. It encodes CASSYSQVSGANVLTF.